This TCR beta chain stems from a study of shared T cell receptors in the human thymus. Sequenced by immunoSEQ multiplex PCR; TCRdb stores in-frame clones only, minus some. The profile shows about 660,000 clones, approximately 87% of them singletons. The CDR3 is made up of 12 amino acids. V dropped 5 bases and J dropped 2 bases, with 7 bases sitting between them. CDR1 MNHEY and CDR2 SMNVEV come from the germline V gene (reference sequence). These data were also filed under a second study, of human thymus T cells. From that study: The thymus tissue came from resections taken during corrective heart surgery. Unrelated individuals had highly overlapping thymic repertoires, as reported in related research.

The V call is TRBV27, the J call TRBJ2-7; no reliable D call. Specimen: thymocytes. The receptor was isolated from a boy under two years old with a congenital heart defect. CDR3 in DNA: TGTGCCAGCAGTACGGGTCCCTACGAGCAGTACTTC. It translates to CASSTGPYEQYF.